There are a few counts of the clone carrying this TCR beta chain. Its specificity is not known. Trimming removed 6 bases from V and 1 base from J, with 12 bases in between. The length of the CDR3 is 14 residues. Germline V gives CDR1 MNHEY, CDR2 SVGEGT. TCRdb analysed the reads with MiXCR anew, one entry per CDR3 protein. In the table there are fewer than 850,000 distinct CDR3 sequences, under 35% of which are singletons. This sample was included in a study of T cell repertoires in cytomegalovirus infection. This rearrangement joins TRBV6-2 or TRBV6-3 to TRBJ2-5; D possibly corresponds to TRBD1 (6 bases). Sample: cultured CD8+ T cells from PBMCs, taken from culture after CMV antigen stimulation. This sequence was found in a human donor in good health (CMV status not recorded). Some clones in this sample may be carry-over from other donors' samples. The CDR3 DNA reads TGTGCCAGCAGCGACGCCAGGGGCCAAGAGACCCAGTACTTC. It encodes CASSDARGQETQYF.